The clone carrying this T cell receptor beta chain was recorded many times. The record originates from a study of molecular identifiers for immune sequencing clone quantification. TCRdb itself ran the PCR reads through MiXCR, one entry per CDR3 protein. The table has about half a million distinct CDR3 sequences, about 21% seen once. Trimming at V came to 1 base and at J to 4 bases, leaving 8 bases not matched to a gene. The CDR3 is made up of 16 amino acids. The J gene is TRBJ2-3, the V gene TRBV12-3 or TRBV12-4; TRBD2 matches at 7 bases. The clonotype was recovered from a human donor in good health. Some libraries in this study had Jurkat cell RNA spiked in. Source material: naive CD8+ T cells from blood, with Jurkat cell RNA spiked in. Subset denoted: FACS-sorted CD8+CD4-CCR7+CD45RA+ naive T cells. CDR3 sequence reads: CASSLVRGWRADTQYF. The CDR3 coding sequence is TGTGCCAGCAGTTTAGTGCGGGGGTGGAGGGCAGATACGCAGTATTTT.